This paragraph reports one TCR beta chain. The antigen is unknown. Germline V gives CDR1 KGHSH, CDR2 LQKENI. This CDR3 has 15 amino acids. V lost 2 bases and J 2 bases, leaving 10 bases between the germline ends. The data belong to a study of beta chain features in type 1 diabetes. Turning to the study itself: Cell yields, age and gender were similar between patients and healthy donors.

What was sequenced were expressed TCRB transcripts, since all of the isolated RNA had been reverse transcribed. Clones were read by immunoSEQ multiplex PCR, and TCRdb kept only the in-frame ones, dropping some. Altogether 60,000 or so clones are present, around three fifths being singletons, with the ten largest covering about 2.2%. Study results and caveats: Whether TCRB rearrangement is influenced by HLA type went unresolved here.

The V gene is TRBV18, the J gene TRBJ2-1; possible D gene TRBD1, 5 bases. This clonotype was obtained from a woman under 30 in good health. Material: Tregs from blood. CDR3 coding DNA: TGTGCCAGCTCACCAGGGGCAGGGCCCTACAATGAGCAGTTCTTC. It codes for CASSPGAGPYNEQFF.